The 23 T cell receptor beta chains reported below all come from one sample, sequenced in a study of blood T cell repertoires in COVID-19. Method: immunoSEQ multiplex PCR; TCRdb's copy keeps in-frame clones and lacks some. Of about 290,000 clones in the sample, around four fifths were seen once. The sequencing input was peripheral blood. These receptors were taken from a woman aged 50 to 60 with active or convalescent COVID-19.

CDR3 coding DNA: TGTGCCAGCAGCTCCGGGGTCATGAACACTGAAGCTTTCTTT. This gives the protein CASSSGVMNTEAFF. The chain uses TRBV7-3 and TRBJ1-1; D is uncertain. The CDR3 consists of 14 residues. The V gene lost 4 bases and the J gene lost 0 bases, with 9 bases spanning the gap. Germline CDR1 reads SGHTA; CDR2 reads FQGTGA.

This sequence joins TRBV9 and TRBJ2-1; D unclear. Germline V CDR1 and CDR2: SGDLS, YYNGEE. Trimming removed 0 bases from V and 6 bases from J, with 13 bases in between. The CDR3 spans 15 residues. The CDR3 sequence: CASSVVGDYGNEQFF. The CDR3 coding sequence is TGTGCCAGCAGCGTAGTAGGAGATTATGGCAATGAGCAGTTCTTC.

The chain recombines TRBV15 with TRBJ2-5; 13 nucleotides agree with TRBD2. The CDR3 runs 16 residues. Looked up from germline, CDR1 is LNHNV and CDR2 is YYDKDF (reference sequence). The V gene end was trimmed by 4 bases and the J gene end by 2 bases; junction bases not matched to a gene: 4. CDR3 residues: CATSTGLAGSQETQYF. The CDR3 coding sequence is TGTGCCACCAGCACGGGACTAGCGGGAAGTCAAGAGACCCAGTACTTC.

This clone occurred a few times. This chain links TRBV3-1 (or the pseudogene TRBV3-2) with TRBJ1-3; D is unclear. Between the trimmed V and J ends, which lost 3 bases and 1 base, there was a span of 16 bases. CDR1 is LGHDT and CDR2 is YNNKEL in the germline V gene (reference sequence). CDR3 length equals 17 residues. DNA for the CDR3: TGTGCCAGCAGCCACCCTCCCCCGGGGAAGTCTGGAAACACCATATATTTT. Translating gives CASSHPPPGKSGNTIYF.

The chain's CDR3 is CASSLVRRVNTGELFF. Here the CDR3 DNA reads TGTGCCAGCAGCTTAGTAAGGCGGGTAAACACCGGGGAGCTGTTTTTT. The J gene is TRBJ2-2, the V gene TRBV7-9; D is possibly TRBD2 (5 bases). Germline-derived CDR1 and CDR2 are SEHNR and FQNEAQ (reference sequence). This CDR3 has 16 amino acids. Trimming pared 1 base from V and 2 bases from J, leaving 11 bases between. Combining the CDR3 with reference TRBV7-9 and TRBJ2-2 gives the whole variable domain DTGVSQNPRHKITKRGQNVTFRCDPISEHNRLYWYRQTLGQGPEFLTYFQNEAQLEKSRLLSDRFSAERPKGSFSTLEIQRTEQGDSAMYLCASSLVRRVNTGELFFGEGSRLTVL.

The chain employs TRBV4-2 and TRBJ2-2, with 10 bases identical to TRBD2. This CDR3 comprises 15 residues. CDR1 and CDR2 (germline): LGHNA, YNFKEQ. The V segment lost 4 bases and the J segment 5 bases; nucleotides outside the gene matches: 4. The CDR3 here is CASSPSGSRTGELFF. CDR3 coding DNA: TGTGCCAGCAGCCCTAGCGGGAGTCGGACCGGGGAGCTGTTTTTT.

The chain has TRBV3-1 (or the pseudogene TRBV3-2) and TRBJ1-4; D uncertain. CDR1 and CDR2 (germline): LGHDT, YNNKEL (reference sequence). The V gene lost 2 bases and the J gene lost 7 bases, with 20 bases spanning the gap. The CDR3 consists of 17 residues. The CDR3 region has the DNA TGTGCCAGCAGCCAAATCCCATCGGAGGAGATCTCTGAAAAACTGTTTTTT. It translates to CASSQIPSEEISEKLFF.

Regarding this clone: The sample contains more than one DNA sequence encoding this CDR3. V gene TRBV15 combines with J gene TRBJ2-7; 11 nucleotides line up with TRBD1. CDR3 size: 16 residues. Germline V gives CDR1 LNHNV, CDR2 YYDKDF (reference sequence). Unmatched junction bases numbered 7, after V lost 5 bases and J lost 1 base. The CDR3 here is CATSRGTGGYSYEQYF. The CDR3 DNA reads TGTGCCACCAGCCGGGGGACAGGGGGTTATTCCTACGAGCAGTACTTC.

This clone was counted between two and nine times. The chain recombines TRBV7-9 with TRBJ2-5; 13 nucleotides line up with TRBD2. Germline-derived CDR1 and CDR2 are SEHNR and FQNEAQ (reference sequence). V lost 5 bases to trimming and J lost 2 bases; unmatched junction nucleotides: 11. The CDR3 covers 18 residues. The CDR3: CASSVGLAGDSEQETQYF. The CDR3 DNA reads TGTGCCAGCAGCGTCGGACTAGCGGGAGATTCTGAACAAGAGACCCAGTACTTC.

The V call is TRBV28, the J call TRBJ2-3; no definite D call. There are 16 residues in the CDR3. The germline V gene has CDR1 MDHEN and CDR2 SYDVKM. Trimming took off 1 base at V and 3 bases at J, with 14 bases between the two ends. CDR3 amino acids: CASSLLAQRTTDTQYF. CDR3 nucleotides: TGTGCCAGCAGTTTATTGGCCCAGCGCACGACAGATACGCAGTATTTT.

This chain joins TRBV4-1 and TRBJ2-1; 7 bases line up with TRBD2. CDR3 length: 17 amino acids. Germline V gene lookup returns CDR1 MGHRA and CDR2 YSYEKL. J gave up 1 base and V 1 base, and 7 bases lay outside the gene matches. The DNA of the CDR3 is TGCGCCAGCAGCCAAGCAACGACTAGCAGGTCCTACAATGAGCAGTTCTTC. It yields the protein CASSQATTSRSYNEQFF.

This clone was picked up one time. The rearrangement joins TRBV12-3 or TRBV12-4 to TRBJ1-3, with no clear D. The germline V and J ends were trimmed by 3 bases and 8 bases, with 5 bases remaining between them. The CDR3 has 11 residues. Here the CDR3 reads CASSFRDTIYF. The CDR3 DNA follows: TGTGCCAGCAGTTTTCGGGACACCATATATTTT.

The chain is built from TRBV30 and TRBJ2-7; the D gene is possibly TRBD1 (6 bases). The CDR3 length is 12 residues. Trimming left V 4 bases short and J 4 bases short, with 11 bases between. The V gene's germline CDR1 is GTSNPN and CDR2 SVGIG (reference sequence). CDR3: CAWTLTGYEQYF. CDR3 in DNA: TGTGCCTGGACCCTTACAGGGTACGAGCAGTACTTC.

This chain uses TRBV4-1 with TRBJ2-1, with D possibly being TRBD2 (6 bases). The V end was cut by 4 bases, the J end by 5 bases, with 9 bases between. The CDR3 has 13 amino acids. Germline lookup yields CDR1 MGHRA and CDR2 YSYEKL. For the CDR3, the DNA is TGCGCCAGCAGCCGGACTATCGACAATGAGCAGTTCTTC. As protein: CASSRTIDNEQFF.

The gene calls are TRBV30 and TRBJ2-7; tentative D call: TRBD1 (6 bases). V lost 1 base and J lost 0, with 13 bases in between. The CDR3 covers 15 residues. Looked up from germline, CDR1 is GTSNPN and CDR2 is SVGIG (reference sequence). The CDR3 reads CAWSAGQPGSYEQYF. CDR3 nucleotide sequence: TGTGCCTGGAGTGCTGGACAGCCAGGCTCCTACGAGCAGTACTTC.

The chain joins TRBV29-1 to TRBJ2-7, with TRBD2 matching 9 bases. This CDR3 has 14 residues. Losses at the gene ends were 4 bases for V and 3 bases for J; bases not matched to a gene: 7. Germline loops: CDR1 SQVTM, CDR2 ANQGSEA. Here the CDR3 reads CSVAGGRANYEQYF. The DNA of the CDR3 is TGCAGCGTTGCAGGCGGGAGGGCCAACTACGAGCAGTACTTC.

The chain is built from TRBV19 and TRBJ2-1; 12 bases are a match to TRBD2. There are 15 residues in the CDR3. J was trimmed by 4 bases and V by 9 bases; bases with no gene match: 7. The germline CDR1 and CDR2 sequences are LNHDA and SQIVND (reference sequence). CDR3 amino acids: CASTRTSGKYNEQFF. The CDR3 DNA is TGTGCCAGCACCCGGACTAGCGGGAAATACAATGAGCAGTTCTTC. The complete variable domain, with remaining parts taken from reference TRBV19 and TRBJ2-1, reads DGGITQSPKYLFRKEGQNVTLSCEQNLNHDAMYWYRQDPGQGLRLIYYSQIVNDFQKGDIAEGYSVSREKKESFPLTVTSAQKNPTAFYLCASTRTSGKYNEQFFGPGTRLTVL.

The chain employs TRBV28 and TRBJ1-2; D gene ambiguous. The length of the CDR3 is 17 residues. Trimming took off 2 bases at V and 4 bases at J, with 20 bases between the two ends. The germline V gene encodes CDR1 MDHEN and CDR2 SYDVKM. The CDR3: CASSLGIRLSTLYGYTF. The CDR3 DNA reads TGTGCCAGCAGTTTAGGAATCCGACTATCCACACTCTATGGCTACACCTTC.

The chain carries TRBV19 and TRBJ1-2; D gene uncertain. Germline values: CDR1 LNHDA, CDR2 SQIVND (reference sequence). The CDR3 is 13 residues long. V was clipped by 1 base and J by 5 bases, with 8 bases between them. This CDR3 is CASSIGLRYGYTF. As DNA, the CDR3 is TGTGCCAGTAGTATAGGCCTTCGGTATGGCTACACCTTC.

V usage is TRBV10-3 and J usage is TRBJ1-2, with TRBD1 identical over 7 bases. The CDR3 covers 17 residues. Per germline, CDR1 ENHRY and CDR2 SYGVKD. Trimming at V came to 4 bases and at J to 2 bases, leaving 13 bases not matched to a gene. CDR3: CAISVDRVFPSNYGYTF. In DNA form, the CDR3 reads TGTGCCATCAGTGTAGACAGGGTCTTTCCATCGAACTATGGCTACACCTTC.

The genes are TRBV9 and TRBJ2-2; the D is unclear. This CDR3 region has 15 residues. The germline CDR1 and CDR2 sequences are SGDLS and YYNGEE. V shed 0 bases and J shed 3 bases, with 9 bases lying between them. The CDR3: CASSVEILDTGELFF. Written as DNA, the CDR3 is TGTGCCAGCAGCGTAGAAATCCTAGACACCGGGGAGCTGTTTTTT. Complete variable domain (other parts from reference TRBV9 and TRBJ2-2): DSGVTQTPKHLITATGQRVTLRCSPRSGDLSVYWYQQSLDQGLQFLIQYYNGEERAKGNILERFSAQQFPDLHSELNLSSLELGDSALYFCASSVEILDTGELFFGEGSRLTVL.

Turning to this clone: One junction end disagrees with the germline gene, perhaps due to a read error. The chain uses TRBV7-7 and TRBJ2-5; 9 nucleotides line up with TRBD2. CDR1 SSHAT and CDR2 FNYEAQ come from the germline V gene (reference sequence). The CDR3 totals 13 residues. CDR3 residues: CASSLRRGGTQYF. CDR3 nucleotides: TGTGCTAGCAGCCTCCGGCGGGGGGGGACCCAGTACTTC.

CDR3 protein: CASSLPLPRREIGTDTQYF. The CDR3, as DNA: TGTGCCAGCAGTTTACCCCTCCCGCGACGGGAGATCGGCACAGATACGCAGTATTTT. The V call is TRBV28, the J call TRBJ2-3, with D perhaps matching TRBD2 (6 bases). Germline-derived CDR1 and CDR2 are MDHEN and SYDVKM. The CDR3 sequence is 19 residues long. V was trimmed by 2 bases and J by 1 base, leaving 22 bases between them.